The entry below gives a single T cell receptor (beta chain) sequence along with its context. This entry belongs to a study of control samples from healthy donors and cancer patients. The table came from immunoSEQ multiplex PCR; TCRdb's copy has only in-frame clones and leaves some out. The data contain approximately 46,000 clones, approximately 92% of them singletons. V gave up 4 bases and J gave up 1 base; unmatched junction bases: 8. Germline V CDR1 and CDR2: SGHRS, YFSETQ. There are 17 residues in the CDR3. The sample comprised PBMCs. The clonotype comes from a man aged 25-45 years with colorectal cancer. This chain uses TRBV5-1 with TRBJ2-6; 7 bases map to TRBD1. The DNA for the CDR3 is TGCGCCAGCAGCCCGTCACCGACAGGGTCTGGGGCCAACGTCCTGACTTTC. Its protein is CASSPSPTGSGANVLTF. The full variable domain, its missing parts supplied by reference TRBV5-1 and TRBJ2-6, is KAGVTQTPRYLIKTRGQQVTLSCSPISGHRSVSWYQQTPGQGLQFLFEYFSETQRNKGNFPGRFSGRQFSNSRSEMNVSTLELGDSALYLCASSPSPTGSGANVLTFGAGSRLTVL.